The clone carrying this T cell receptor (beta chain) showed up many times. Its target is unknown. PBMCs stemmed from 10 ml fresh peripheral blood. Germline values: CDR1 DFQATT, CDR2 SNEGSKA (reference sequence). This CDR3 comprises 11 residues. V lost 7 bases to trimming and J lost 4 bases, with 10 bases between them. The data were taken from a study of T cells in Graves' hyperthyroidism and ophthalmopathy. Study outcomes and limitations: Stable hyperthyroidism and ophthalmopathy were separated using 13 V-J signatures. Blood also showed most of the thyroid clonotypes that were expanded above 0.001.

It was RNA transcripts that yielded the amplified TCR beta CDR3 regions. An initial round of RT-PCR targeting the TCR CDR3 relied on the HTBI primer set. MiXCR, run by TCRdb on the multiplex PCR reads, gives a single entry per CDR3 protein. The table has 300,000 to 500,000 distinct CDR3 sequences, under 15% seen once. The J gene is TRBJ2-5, the V gene TRBV20-1, with D tentatively TRBD1 or TRBD2 (5 bases each). Input material: blood. The origin of this receptor is a woman under 40 with Graves' hyperthyroidism. The CDR3 sequence: CSGLGTETQYF. The CDR3 coding sequence is TGCAGTGGGCTAGGGACAGAGACCCAGTACTTC.